These 9 T cell receptor beta chains came from one sample sequenced in a study of cytomegalovirus exposure and HLA in healthy donors. Use of 60 Vbeta and 13 Jbeta primers characterized the PCR. Sequencing was performed with immunoSEQ multiplex PCR; in TCRdb, only in-frame clones are kept and a portion is missing. Among around 150,000 clones listed, roughly three quarters were seen once. The sequencing input was PBMCs. These receptors all stem from a middle-aged woman in good health and CMV-seronegative.

Remarks on this clone: The germline gene is not matched at one end of the junction; a read error may be the cause. The CDR3 DNA follows: TGCAGTGCTAGGGGACAGCCTGACGCTTTCTTT. Translating it yields CSARGQPDAFF. The genes are TRBV20-1 and TRBJ1-1, with 7 positions matching TRBD1. The CDR3 spans 11 residues. Germline-derived CDR1 and CDR2 are DFQATT and SNEGSKA (reference sequence).

This chain connects TRBV2 to TRBJ2-2, with a possible D match to TRBD1 (6 bases). Germline CDR1 is SNHLY and CDR2 is FYNNEI. The CDR3 runs to 13 residues. V was clipped by 6 bases and J by 4 bases, with 9 bases between them. The CDR3 coding sequence is TGTGCCAGCAGGCCGGACAGCACCGGGGAGCTGTTTTTT. This sequence encodes CASRPDSTGELFF.

This chain uses TRBV2 with TRBJ2-7; 9 bases are a match to TRBD1. V lost 6 bases and J lost 6; bases outside the gene matches: 6. Germline-derived CDR1 and CDR2 are SNHLY and FYNNEI. The CDR3 contains 13 residues. CDR3 loop: CASRPGQGSEQYF. The DNA of the CDR3 is TGTGCCAGCAGGCCGGGACAGGGATCCGAGCAGTACTTC.

The DNA of the CDR3 is TGCGCCAGCAGCGCCCCACAGGGGACGAAGAACACTGAAGCTTTCTTT. Its protein is CASSAPQGTKNTEAFF. This chain links TRBV5-1 with TRBJ1-1; 7 positions agree with TRBD1. The J segment lost 1 base and the V segment lost 4 bases, leaving 10 bases of the junction unmatched. The CDR3 is 16 residues long. The germline V gene has CDR1 SGHRS and CDR2 YFSETQ.

This chain links TRBV7-2 with TRBJ1-2; 10 bases are shared with TRBD1. V gave up 5 bases and J gave up 4 bases; unmatched junction bases: 7. Germline lookup yields CDR1 SGHTA and CDR2 FQGNSA. The CDR3 runs to 15 residues. The CDR3 here is CASSQIGQGGYGYTF. The CDR3 DNA sequence: TGTGCCAGCAGCCAAATTGGACAGGGGGGCTATGGCTACACCTTC. Looking up the rest from reference TRBV7-2 and TRBJ1-2 gives the full variable domain: GAGVSQSPSNKVTEKGKDVELRCDPISGHTALYWYRQSLGQGLEFLIYFQGNSAPDKSGLPSDRFSAERTGGSVSTLTIQRTQQEDSAVYLCASSQIGQGGYGYTFGSGTRLTVV.

This clone was seen just once. The V gene is TRBV5-6, the J gene TRBJ2-2, with 9 bases lining up with TRBD1. This CDR3 is built from 17 residues. Germline V gene sequence: CDR1 SGHDT, CDR2 YYEEEE. Trimming removed 2 bases from V and 4 bases from J; junction bases left unmatched: 9. The CDR3, as DNA: TGTGCCAGCAGCTTACGATTCACAGGGGGCCGCACCGGGGAGCTGTTTTTT. It encodes CASSLRFTGGRTGELFF.

The chain employs TRBV10-3 and TRBJ2-1; TRBD2 agrees at 7 bases. J gave up 1 base and V 8 bases, and 8 bases lay outside the gene matches. The CDR3 loop spans 15 amino acids. Germline-derived CDR1 and CDR2 are ENHRY and SYGVKD. For the CDR3, the DNA is TGTGCCATCCGGAGCGGGGAAACGTCCTACAATGAGCAGTTCTTC. Its translation is CAIRSGETSYNEQFF.

The rearrangement uses TRBV5-1 and TRBJ2-3; 11 bases fit TRBD2. This CDR3 has 18 residues. J lost 0 bases, V lost 4 bases, and 10 bases had no gene match. The V gene's germline CDR1 is SGHRS and CDR2 YFSETQ. The CDR3 loop is CASSPASGGTTSTDTQYF. As DNA, the CDR3 is TGCGCCAGCAGCCCTGCTAGCGGGGGGACAACTAGCACAGATACGCAGTATTTT.

CDR3 bases: TGTGCCAGCAGCCAAGATAGCGGGGGCCTCTCTGAGCAGTTCTTC. Translating gives CASSQDSGGLSEQFF. The chain couples TRBV4-2 to TRBJ2-1; the match to TRBD2 covers 9 bases. The CDR3 is 15 residues long. V gave up 0 bases and J gave up 9 bases; unmatched junction bases: 6. The germline V gene has CDR1 LGHNA and CDR2 YNFKEQ.